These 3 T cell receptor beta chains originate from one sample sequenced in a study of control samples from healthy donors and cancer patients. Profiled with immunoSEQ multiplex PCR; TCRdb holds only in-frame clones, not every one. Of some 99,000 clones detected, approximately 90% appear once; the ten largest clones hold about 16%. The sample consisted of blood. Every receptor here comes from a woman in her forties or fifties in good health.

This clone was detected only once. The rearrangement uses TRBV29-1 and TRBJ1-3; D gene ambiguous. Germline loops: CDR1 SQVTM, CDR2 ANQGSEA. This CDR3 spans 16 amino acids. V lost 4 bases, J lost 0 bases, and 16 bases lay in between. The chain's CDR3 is CSVVLGQVISGNTIYF. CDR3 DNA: TGCAGCGTTGTCTTGGGTCAGGTGATCTCTGGAAACACCATATATTTT.

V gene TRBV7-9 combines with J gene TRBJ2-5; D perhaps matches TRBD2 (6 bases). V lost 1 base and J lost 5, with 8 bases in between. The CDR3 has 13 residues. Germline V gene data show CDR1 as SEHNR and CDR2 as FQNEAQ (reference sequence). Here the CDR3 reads CASSLVGGETQYF. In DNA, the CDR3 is TGTGCCAGCAGCTTAGTAGGAGGGGAGACCCAGTACTTC.

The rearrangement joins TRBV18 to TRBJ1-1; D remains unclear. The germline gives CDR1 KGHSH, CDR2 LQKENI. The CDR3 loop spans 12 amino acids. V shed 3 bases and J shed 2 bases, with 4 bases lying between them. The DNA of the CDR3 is TGTGCCAGCTCACCGCAAAACACTGAAGCTTTCTTT. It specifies CASSPQNTEAFF.